These 15 T cell receptor beta chains were all obtained from the same sample, sequenced in a study of vaccination effects on CD4 cells after COVID-19. No antigen has been assigned to these receptors. This table comes from immunoSEQ multiplex PCR, and its TCRdb copy is limited to in-frame clones, with some not included. This table holds tens of thousands of clones, 70% to 85% found once. Antigen-specific CD4+ T cells were expanded (with viral peptide pools) by the ViraFEST assay ahead of sequencing. An approximately 10-day culture period preceded the isolation of CD4+ T cells. Two doses of either BNT162b2 or mRNA-1273 were given to each participant. The sample here was CD4+ T cells from PBMCs cultured with HCoV-NL63 spike peptides, taken after COVID-19 vaccination. The receptors stem from a human donor who received a COVID-19 vaccine. Some clones in this sample may be carry-over from other donors' samples.

V usage is TRBV5-4 and J usage is TRBJ2-5; the match to TRBD2 covers 8 bases. CDR1 and CDR2 (germline): SGHNT, YYREEE (reference sequence). The junction had 2 bases not matched to a gene; V was cut back by 3 bases and J by 1 base. This CDR3 is built from 14 residues. DNA for the CDR3: TGTGCCAGCAGCTCAGCGGGGGTCCAAGAGACCCAGTACTTC. Its translation is CASSSAGVQETQYF.

The rearrangement links TRBV5-3 to TRBJ2-7; 13 bases line up with TRBD2. TRBV5-3 is an ORF, and what it does is uncertain. The CDR3 totals 17 residues. With 4 bases clipped from V and 3 bases from J, the junction kept 10 bases outside the gene matches. In DNA, the CDR3 is TGTGCCAGAAGCCTTGGACTAGCGGGGGATCTTCTCTACGAGCAGTACGTC. Its translation is CARSLGLAGDLLYEQYV.

The chain links TRBV27 to TRBJ1-1; unclear D gene. Germline values: CDR1 MNHEY, CDR2 SMNVEV (reference sequence). Trimming took off 6 bases at V and 4 bases at J, with 12 bases between the two ends. The CDR3 covers 13 residues. The CDR3, as DNA: TGTGCCAGCAGGTTTCTCTCGGGCACTGAAGCTTTCTTT. It is translated as CASRFLSGTEAFF.

The CDR3 protein is CASSLDDRGRTGELFF. CDR3 sequence (DNA): TGCGCCAGCAGCTTGGATGACAGGGGGCGCACCGGGGAGCTGTTTTTT. The chain joins TRBV5-1 to TRBJ2-2, with 10 bases that match TRBD1. In germline, CDR1 is SGHRS, CDR2 YFSETQ. Unmatched junction bases numbered 3, after V lost 0 bases and J lost 4 bases. This CDR3 comprises 16 residues.

The rearrangement uses TRBV7-8 and TRBJ2-1; tentative D call: TRBD2 (7 bases). V lost 5 bases and J 7 bases, leaving 15 bases between the germline ends. The CDR3 is 14 residues long. In germline, CDR1 is SGHVS, CDR2 FQNEAQ. The DNA for the CDR3 is TGTGCCAGCAGCAACGCGCGGGGGCAAAATGAGCAGTTCTTC. As protein: CASSNARGQNEQFF.

The chain is built from TRBV6-5 and TRBJ1-3; D call uncertain. V gave up 6 bases and J gave up 0 bases, with 12 bases separating them. Germline CDR1 MNHEY, CDR2 SVGAGI. The CDR3 runs 15 residues. CDR3 sequence: CASSKDGISGNTIYF. DNA of the CDR3: TGTGCCAGCAGCAAGGACGGAATCTCTGGAAACACCATATATTTT.

This chain joins TRBV10-3 and TRBJ2-3, with D unclear. The CDR3 totals 15 residues. The V and J ends lost 0 bases and 3 bases respectively, with 10 bases between them. The germline V gene encodes CDR1 ENHRY and CDR2 SYGVKD. The CDR3 DNA reads as TGTGCCATCAGTGAGTCGATCAGCCAGACAGATACGCAGTATTTT. Translation: CAISESISQTDTQYF.

This clone was seen a handful of times. The J gene is TRBJ2-1, the V gene TRBV6-5; 7 nucleotides match TRBD1. The CDR3 sequence is 15 residues long. The germline CDR1 and CDR2 sequences are MNHEY and SVGAGI. Unmatched junction bases numbered 5, after V lost 6 bases and J lost 0 bases. In nucleotides, the CDR3 is TGTGCCAGCAGCTCCGACAGGGCCTCCTACAATGAGCAGTTCTTC. The encoded protein is CASSSDRASYNEQFF.

J is TRBJ1-5 and V is TRBV5-6; D call uncertain. The CDR3 consists of 12 residues. Germline V gene sequence: CDR1 SGHDT, CDR2 YYEEEE. V was pared by 2 bases and J by 6 bases, with 6 bases between. The CDR3 sequence is CASSFLGQPQHF. Written as DNA, the CDR3 is TGTGCCAGCAGCTTCCTTGGTCAGCCCCAGCATTTT. Complete variable domain (other parts from reference TRBV5-6 and TRBJ1-5): DAGVTQSPTHLIKTRGQQVTLRCSPKSGHDTVSWYQQALGQGPQFIFQYYEEEERQRGNFPDRFSGHQFPNYSSELNVNALLLGDSALYLCASSFLGQPQHFGDGTRLSIL.

The chain joins TRBV12-3 or TRBV12-4 to TRBJ2-5, with 7 positions matching TRBD2. The CDR3 consists of 12 residues. The V segment lost 6 bases and the J segment 7 bases; nucleotides outside the gene matches: 5. CDR3 nucleotide sequence: TGTGCCAGCAGCGGGCAGCGGGGGACCCAGTACTTC. The encoded protein is CASSGQRGTQYF.

This clone was found a few times. The J gene is TRBJ2-7, the V gene TRBV5-6; perhaps TRBD2 as D (7 bases). The CDR3 is 15 residues long. With 2 bases removed from V and 4 bases from J, the gap between germline ends came to 16 bases. Germline lookup yields CDR1 SGHDT and CDR2 YYEEEE. The CDR3 loop reads CASSFVIGGQYEQYV. The DNA of the CDR3 is TGTGCCAGCAGCTTCGTTATCGGGGGGCAGTACGAGCAGTACGTC.

V gene TRBV18 combines with J gene TRBJ1-4, with 8 bases that match TRBD1. Germline lookup yields CDR1 KGHSH and CDR2 LQKENI. V lost 0 bases and J lost 3; bases outside the gene matches: 6. This CDR3 contains 17 residues. This chain's CDR3 is CASSPPRTGIPNEKLFF. The DNA for the CDR3 is TGTGCCAGCTCACCACCACGGACAGGGATTCCTAATGAAAAACTGTTTTTT.

The genes are TRBV10-2 and TRBJ1-3; no clear D gene. Germline V CDR1 and CDR2: WSHSY, SAAADI. Trimming pared 0 bases from V and 4 bases from J, leaving 16 bases between. CDR3 size: 17 residues. DNA for the CDR3: TGCGCCAGCAGTGAGTCGGGCAGCCCAGGCTCCGGAAACACCATATATTTT. Translated: CASSESGSPGSGNTIYF.

The gene calls are TRBV6-2 or TRBV6-3 and TRBJ1-2; 7 bases map to TRBD1. This CDR3 has 13 amino acids. V dropped 3 bases and J dropped 4; count of bases not matched to a gene: 2. The V gene's germline CDR1 is MNHEY and CDR2 SVGEGT. CDR3 DNA: TGTGCCAGCAGTTATCAGGGGGGCTATGGCTACACCTTC. Protein: CASSYQGGYGYTF.

The CDR3 loop reads CASMQGAPDGYTF. CDR3 sequence (DNA): TGTGCCAGCATGCAGGGGGCTCCGGATGGCTACACCTTC. The V and J genes are TRBV6-6 and TRBJ1-2, with 8 bases matching TRBD1. The trim removed 7 bases at V and 6 bases at J, leaving 7 bases unmatched. This CDR3 region has 13 residues. Germline values: CDR1 MNHNY, CDR2 SVGAGI (reference sequence).